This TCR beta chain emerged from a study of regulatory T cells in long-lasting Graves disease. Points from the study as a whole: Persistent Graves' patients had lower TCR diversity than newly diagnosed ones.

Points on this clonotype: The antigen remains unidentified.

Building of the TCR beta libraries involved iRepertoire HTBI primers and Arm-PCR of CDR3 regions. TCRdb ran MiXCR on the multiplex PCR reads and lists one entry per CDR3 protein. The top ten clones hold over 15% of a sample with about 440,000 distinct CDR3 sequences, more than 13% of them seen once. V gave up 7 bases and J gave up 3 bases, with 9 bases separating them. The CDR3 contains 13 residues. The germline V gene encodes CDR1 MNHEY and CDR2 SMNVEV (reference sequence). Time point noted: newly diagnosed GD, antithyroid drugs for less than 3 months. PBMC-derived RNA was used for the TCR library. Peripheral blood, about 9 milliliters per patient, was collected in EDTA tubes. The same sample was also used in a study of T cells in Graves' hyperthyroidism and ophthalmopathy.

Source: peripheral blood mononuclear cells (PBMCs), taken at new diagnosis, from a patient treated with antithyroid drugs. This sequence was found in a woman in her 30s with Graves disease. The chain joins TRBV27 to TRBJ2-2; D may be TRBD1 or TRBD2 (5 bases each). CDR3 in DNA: TGTGCCAGCAAACTAGGGGACACCGGGGAGCTGTTTTTT. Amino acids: CASKLGDTGELFF.